These 4 T cell receptor beta chains originate from one sample sequenced in a study of cytomegalovirus exposure and HLA in healthy donors. The PCR contained 60 Vbeta and 13 Jbeta primers. Sequencing was performed with immunoSEQ multiplex PCR; in TCRdb, only in-frame clones are kept and a portion is missing. Of around 220,000 clones listed, more than 65% are singletons. The material sequenced was PBMCs. The receptors derive from a woman in her thirties in good health and CMV-seronegative.

This chain links TRBV7-3 with TRBJ2-1, with 10 bases that match TRBD1. V gave up 2 bases and J gave up 6 bases; unmatched junction bases: 4. The germline V gene encodes CDR1 SGHTA and CDR2 FQGTGA. The length of the CDR3 is 15 residues. CDR3 DNA sequence: TGTGCCAGCAGCTTAGGACAGGGGGGAGTCAATGAGCAGTTCTTC. This encodes CASSLGQGGVNEQFF.

This chain uses TRBV18 with TRBJ1-2, with TRBD1 matching over 8 bases. Germline assignment: CDR1 KGHSH and CDR2 LQKENI. The CDR3 length is 15 residues. V lost 2 bases to trimming and J lost 7 bases; unmatched junction nucleotides: 9. The CDR3 nucleotides read TGTGCCAGCTCACCAAGTACAGGGGGAATTGGTGGCTACACCTTC. The encoded protein is CASSPSTGGIGGYTF. Variable domain in full (rest from reference TRBV18 and TRBJ1-2): NAGVMQNPRHLVRRRGQEARLRCSPMKGHSHVYWYRQLPEEGLKFMVYLQKENIIDESGMPKERFSAEFPKEGPSILRIQQVVRGDSAAYFCASSPSTGGIGGYTFGSGTRLTVV.

The table lists this clone with a few counts. The rearrangement joins TRBV27 to TRBJ1-5, with TRBD1 as a possible D gene (5 bases). There are 13 residues in the CDR3. V lost 1 base and J 7 bases, leaving 8 bases between the germline ends. Germline V gene sequence: CDR1 MNHEY, CDR2 SMNVEV (reference sequence). The CDR3 DNA reads as TGTGCCAGCAGTTTATGGGGGGGACAGCCCCAGCATTTT. The encoded protein is CASSLWGGQPQHF.

V gene TRBV19 combines with J gene TRBJ1-1, with TRBD1 as a possible D gene (6 bases). Germline values: CDR1 LNHDA, CDR2 SQIVND (reference sequence). Deletions cut 3 bases from V and 1 base from J, with 9 bases between. The CDR3 runs 14 residues. The DNA for the CDR3 is TGTGCCAGTAGTATTTGGGACACGAACACTGAAGCTTTCTTT. It translates to CASSIWDTNTEAFF.